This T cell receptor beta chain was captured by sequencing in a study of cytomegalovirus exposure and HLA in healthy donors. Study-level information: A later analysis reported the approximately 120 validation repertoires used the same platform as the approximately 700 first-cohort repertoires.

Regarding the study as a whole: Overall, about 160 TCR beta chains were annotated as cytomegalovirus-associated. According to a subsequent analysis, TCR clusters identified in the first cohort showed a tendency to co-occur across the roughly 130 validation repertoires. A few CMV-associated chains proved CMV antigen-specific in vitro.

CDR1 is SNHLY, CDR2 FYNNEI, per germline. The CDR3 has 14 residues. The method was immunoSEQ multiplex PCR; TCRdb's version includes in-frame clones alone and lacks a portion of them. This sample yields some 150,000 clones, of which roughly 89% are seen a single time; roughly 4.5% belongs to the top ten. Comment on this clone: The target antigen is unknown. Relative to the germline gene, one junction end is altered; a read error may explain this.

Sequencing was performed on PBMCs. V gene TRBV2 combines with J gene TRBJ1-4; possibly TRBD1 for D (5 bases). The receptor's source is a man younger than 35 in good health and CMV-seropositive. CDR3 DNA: TGTGCCAGCAATGAAAGGGGCCCCAGTGAAAAACTGTTTTTT. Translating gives CASNERGPSEKLFF.